The 31 T cell receptor beta chains presented below share a single source sample, sequenced in a study of cytomegalovirus exposure and HLA in healthy donors. The PCR was carried out with 60 Vbeta primers and 13 Jbeta primers. TCRdb's table, derived via immunoSEQ multiplex PCR, lists solely in-frame clones and lacks some. This sample carries approximately 170,000 clones, approximately 81% of them seen once, and the ten largest clones take approximately 2.3%. The sequenced material came from PBMCs. The receptors were sampled from a male donor in good health and CMV-seronegative.

This rearrangement joins TRBV28 to TRBJ2-7; TRBD1 aligns across 12 bases. Per the germline V gene, CDR1 is MDHEN and CDR2 is SYDVKM. The CDR3 totals 17 residues. The V segment lost 4 bases and the J segment 6 bases; nucleotides outside the gene matches: 13. This chain's CDR3 is CASSSGTGGLLGPEQYF. DNA of the CDR3: TGTGCCAGCAGTTCCGGGACAGGGGGCCTCTTAGGCCCCGAGCAGTACTTC.

The chain employs TRBV5-4 and TRBJ2-2, with D tentatively TRBD2 (7 bases). CDR3 length: 16 residues. V lost 2 bases and J 3 bases, leaving 14 bases between the germline ends. In germline, CDR1 is SGHNT, CDR2 YYREEE (reference sequence). The CDR3, as DNA: TGTGCCAGCAGCTTATCGGGGGGCGCGGACACCGGGGAGCTGTTTTTT. It translates to CASSLSGGADTGELFF.

The V call is TRBV28, the J call TRBJ1-1, with TRBD1 matching over 9 bases. Germline assignment: CDR1 MDHEN and CDR2 SYDVKM. The V and J ends lost 5 bases and 3 bases, in that order; junction bases with no gene match: 10. The CDR3 loop spans 16 amino acids. The DNA for the CDR3 is TGTGCCAGCAGTCCCGGGACAGGGAAGGTGGACACTGAAGCTTTCTTT. It is translated as CASSPGTGKVDTEAFF.

The chain uses TRBV4-3 and TRBJ1-1; 8 positions agree with TRBD1. This CDR3 is 14 amino acids long. Germline V gene data show CDR1 as LGHNA and CDR2 as YSLEER. V was clipped by 1 base and J by 4 bases; unmatched bases: 2. The CDR3 sequence: CASSQGDRGTEAFF. The CDR3 nucleotides read TGCGCCAGCAGCCAAGGCGACAGGGGCACTGAAGCTTTCTTT.

The gene calls are TRBV6-1 and TRBJ1-6, with D possibly TRBD1 on 6 matching bases. The CDR3 runs 16 residues. CDR1 MNHNS and CDR2 SASEGT come from the germline V gene. V lost 1 base to trimming and J lost 7 bases, with 14 bases between them. The CDR3 reads CASSEEGQISNSPLHF. The CDR3 DNA reads TGTGCCAGCAGTGAAGAGGGACAAATTAGCAATTCACCCCTCCACTTT.

The chain couples TRBV7-6 to TRBJ2-3; D not resolved. Trimming removed 2 bases from V and 4 bases from J, with 16 bases in between. CDR3 length: 16 residues. The germline V gene has CDR1 SGHVS and CDR2 FNYEAQ. CDR3 DNA sequence: TGTGCCAGCAGCTTATACACCGAGGAAAACGCAGATACGCAGTATTTT. It is translated as CASSLYTEENADTQYF.

The chain recombines TRBV7-8 with TRBJ2-7; 8 nucleotides match TRBD2. The germline V gene encodes CDR1 SGHVS and CDR2 FQNEAQ. V lost 7 bases to trimming and J lost 5 bases; unmatched junction nucleotides: 7. The CDR3 runs to 13 residues. The CDR3: CASKRAGVDEQYF. The CDR3 DNA follows: TGTGCCAGCAAGAGAGCGGGAGTAGACGAGCAGTACTTC. Variable domain in full (rest from reference TRBV7-8 and TRBJ2-7): GAGVSQSPRYKVAKRGQDVALRCDPISGHVSLFWYQQALGQGPEFLTYFQNEAQLDKSGLPSDRFFAERPEGSVSTLKIQRTQQEDSAVYLCASKRAGVDEQYFGPGTRLTVT.

This chain connects TRBV2 to TRBJ2-3; D is unresolved. The germline gives CDR1 SNHLY, CDR2 FYNNEI. There are 12 residues in the CDR3. Trimming removed 7 bases from V and 4 bases from J, with 9 bases in between. The DNA for the CDR3 is TGTGCCAGCACCGGGTCGGCAGATACGCAGTATTTT. Its translation: CASTGSADTQYF. Drawing the rest from reference TRBV2 and TRBJ2-3, the complete variable domain is EPEVTQTPSHQVTQMGQEVILRCVPISNHLYFYWYRQILGQKVEFLVSFYNNEISEKSEIFDDQFSVERPDGSNFTLKIRSTKLEDSAMYFCASTGSADTQYFGPGTRLTVL.

The rearrangement uses TRBV2 and TRBJ2-1; 10 nucleotides agree with TRBD2. CDR3 length: 17 residues. J was trimmed by 0 bases and V by 8 bases; bases with no gene match: 10. The germline CDR1 and CDR2 sequences are SNHLY and FYNNEI. For the CDR3, the DNA is TGTGCCAGCTACGGACTAGCGGCCAAGAGCTCCTACAATGAGCAGTTCTTC. It translates to CASYGLAAKSSYNEQFF.

Turning to this clone: The sample carries other DNA sequences with the same CDR3. V is TRBV5-1 and J is TRBJ2-3, with 11 bases matching TRBD2. The germline gives CDR1 SGHRS, CDR2 YFSETQ. This CDR3 region has 15 residues. J gave up 3 bases and V 0 bases, and 0 bases lay outside the gene matches. CDR3 protein: CASSLGLAGTDTQYF. As DNA, the CDR3 is TGCGCCAGCAGCTTGGGACTAGCGGGGACAGATACGCAGTATTTT.

This rearrangement joins TRBV6-5 to TRBJ1-2; D gene uncertain. CDR3 size: 16 residues. Trimming took off 0 bases at V and 0 bases at J, with 11 bases between the two ends. The germline V gene has CDR1 MNHEY and CDR2 SVGAGI. CDR3: CASSYSLREANYGYTF. Written as DNA, the CDR3 is TGTGCCAGCAGTTACTCGTTAAGAGAAGCTAACTATGGCTACACCTTC.

This sequence joins TRBV10-1 and TRBJ2-7, with D hard to call. The V end was cut by 8 bases, the J end by 2 bases, with 19 bases between. The CDR3 length is 15 residues. Germline V gene data show CDR1 as WNHNN and CDR2 as SYGVQD (reference sequence). Here the CDR3 reads CASSGPQVEPYEQYF. CDR3 coding DNA: TGCGCCAGCTCTGGCCCCCAGGTTGAGCCCTACGAGCAGTACTTC.

The V gene is TRBV5-4, the J gene TRBJ2-7; 13 bases map to TRBD2. Unmatched junction bases numbered 3, after V lost 4 bases and J lost 2 bases. The CDR3 totals 15 residues. Germline loops: CDR1 SGHNT, CDR2 YYREEE (reference sequence). Here the CDR3 DNA reads TGTGCCAGCAGCGGGGGACTAGCGGGACCCTACGAGCAGTACTTC. Protein sequence: CASSGGLAGPYEQYF. Supplemented by reference TRBV5-4 and TRBJ2-7, the full variable domain reads ETGVTQSPTHLIKTRGQQVTLRCSSQSGHNTVSWYQQALGQGPQFIFQYYREEENGRGNFPPRFSGLQFPNYSSELNVNALELDDSALYLCASSGGLAGPYEQYFGPGTRLTVT.

The chain has TRBV18 and TRBJ1-1; 7 bases match TRBD1. V trimming: 3 bases; J trimming: 8 bases; junction bases outside the gene matches: 3. This CDR3 contains 12 residues. Germline loops: CDR1 KGHSH, CDR2 LQKENI. CDR3 residues: CASSPTGNEAFF. The CDR3 DNA reads as TGTGCCAGCTCACCGACAGGGAACGAAGCTTTCTTT.

The J gene is TRBJ1-1, the V gene TRBV19; tentative D call: TRBD1 (5 bases). Germline CDR1 LNHDA, CDR2 SQIVND (reference sequence). The V end lost 10 bases, the J end lost 1 base, and 7 bases lay between the germline ends. The CDR3 is 11 residues long. This chain's CDR3 is CANTGNTEAFF. The CDR3 DNA follows: TGTGCCAACACAGGGAACACTGAAGCTTTCTTT.

The rearrangement links TRBV5-8 to TRBJ1-1; possibly TRBD1 for D (5 bases). Germline assignment: CDR1 SGHTS and CDR2 YDEGEE. The CDR3 has 16 amino acids. Trimming took 1 base from V and 1 from J, leaving 14 bases between them. CDR3 region: CASSLIQGGANTEAFF. DNA for the CDR3: TGTGCCAGCAGCTTGATCCAAGGTGGGGCGAACACTGAAGCTTTCTTT.

This chain links TRBV7-9 with TRBJ2-5, with 7 bases fitting TRBD1. J lost 10 bases, V lost 5 bases, and 7 bases had no gene match. The CDR3 consists of 12 residues. Germline assignment: CDR1 SEHNR and CDR2 FQNEAQ (reference sequence). The CDR3 DNA follows: TGTGCCAGCAGCCAAAACCGGGACAGCCAGTACTTC. Amino acids: CASSQNRDSQYF.

This chain links TRBV29-1 with TRBJ2-1, with TRBD2 identical over 9 bases. This CDR3 contains 13 residues. Unmatched junction bases numbered 8, after V lost 2 bases and J lost 12 bases. Germline V gene sequence: CDR1 SQVTM, CDR2 ANQGSEA. Here the CDR3 reads CSVESSSGTSQFF. The CDR3 coding sequence is TGCAGCGTTGAATCGTCTAGCGGGACCTCGCAGTTCTTC.

The V and J genes are TRBV27 and TRBJ1-3, with D possibly being TRBD1 (6 bases). CDR3 size: 15 residues. Germline V gene sequence: CDR1 MNHEY, CDR2 SMNVEV (reference sequence). Trimming removed 6 bases from V and 1 base from J, with 13 bases in between. CDR3 sequence: CASRGRGLSGNTIYF. CDR3 bases: TGTGCCAGCAGGGGGAGGGGGTTATCTGGAAACACCATATATTTT.

This sequence joins TRBV7-2 and TRBJ2-1; 8 bases line up with TRBD2. Germline lookup yields CDR1 SGHTA and CDR2 FQGNSA. CDR3 length equals 15 residues. V lost 5 bases and J lost 3; bases outside the gene matches: 6. CDR3 DNA sequence: TGTGCCAGCAGCAAAGTAGCGGGGAACTACAATGAGCAGTTCTTC. Translation: CASSKVAGNYNEQFF.

Details on this clone: The germline gene is not matched at one end of the junction; a read error may be the cause. This chain uses TRBV7-2 with TRBJ1-2; possibly TRBD1 for D (6 bases). The CDR3 is made up of 14 amino acids. The germline gives CDR1 SGHTA, CDR2 FQGNSA. This CDR3 reads CASSPRTVAYGYPF. The CDR3 coding sequence is TGTGCCAGCAGCCCTAGGACAGTTGCCTATGGCTACCCCTTC.

The rearrangement uses TRBV6-5 and TRBJ2-5, with no clear D. V was shortened by 0 bases and J by 7 bases, with 12 bases between the two germline ends. CDR3 size: 14 residues. Germline V gene sequence: CDR1 MNHEY, CDR2 SVGAGI. The CDR3 bases are TGTGCCAGCAGTTACTCTAAAGTTTCGGGGACCCAGTACTTC. Residues: CASSYSKVSGTQYF.

The chain carries TRBV15 and TRBJ1-2; 8 bases align to TRBD1. The V gene end was trimmed by 5 bases and the J gene end by 3 bases; junction bases not matched to a gene: 5. This CDR3 spans 14 amino acids. The germline V gene encodes CDR1 LNHNV and CDR2 YYDKDF (reference sequence). In nucleotides, the CDR3 is TGTGCCACCAGCTTGGGACAGGCGGACTATGGCTACACCTTC. Amino acids: CATSLGQADYGYTF.

The chain combines TRBV27 with TRBJ2-5; no clear D. This CDR3 has 14 amino acids. V gave up 3 bases and J gave up 4 bases, with 12 bases separating them. Germline assignment: CDR1 MNHEY and CDR2 SMNVEV (reference sequence). CDR3 residues: CASSFGQAPETQYF. CDR3 DNA sequence: TGTGCCAGCAGTTTTGGTCAAGCACCAGAGACCCAGTACTTC.

This clone appeared once. V is TRBV7-2 and J is TRBJ1-4; D may be TRBD1 (6 bases). Per germline, CDR1 SGHTA and CDR2 FQGNSA. The CDR3 runs to 15 residues. The V end was cut by 3 bases, the J end by 7 bases, with 15 bases between. The CDR3 DNA sequence: TGTGCCAGCAGCTTTAGTACGGACAGTGCTGAAAAACTGTTTTTT. This gives the protein CASSFSTDSAEKLFF.

The chain is built from TRBV28 and TRBJ1-4, with 8 bases aligning to TRBD1. The trim removed 5 bases at V and 7 bases at J, leaving 9 bases unmatched. The CDR3 runs to 15 residues. Germline V gene data show CDR1 as MDHEN and CDR2 as SYDVKM. This CDR3 reads CASSLRQGMSEKLFF. The CDR3, as DNA: TGTGCCAGCAGTCTAAGACAGGGGATGAGTGAAAAACTGTTTTTT. The whole variable domain, filled in from reference TRBV28 and TRBJ1-4, reads DVKVTQSSRYLVKRTGEKVFLECVQDMDHENMFWYRQDPGLGLRLIYFSYDVKMKEKGDIPEGYSVSREKKERFSLILESASTNQTSMYLCASSLRQGMSEKLFFGSGTQLSVL.

The V gene is TRBV7-9, the J gene TRBJ2-3; D is unclear. The CDR3 covers 15 residues. V lost 5 bases to trimming and J lost 1 base, with 13 bases between them. CDR1 and CDR2 from the germline V gene are SEHNR and FQNEAQ (reference sequence). The CDR3 coding sequence is TGTGCCAGCAGCCCCCCCGGTTCCGGCACAGATACGCAGTATTTT. Its protein product is CASSPPGSGTDTQYF.

This chain connects TRBV28 to TRBJ1-2, with D tentatively TRBD1 (6 bases). V was pared by 5 bases and J by 4 bases, with 17 bases between. The CDR3 is 15 residues long. Germline V gene lookup returns CDR1 MDHEN and CDR2 SYDVKM. CDR3 region: CASSPLGGGLYGYTF. The DNA of the CDR3 is TGTGCCAGCAGTCCACTGGGGGGGGGCCTCTATGGCTACACCTTC.

The V call is TRBV5-1, the J call TRBJ2-2; no definite D call. V lost 5 bases to trimming and J lost 1 base, with 12 bases between them. Germline V gene lookup returns CDR1 SGHRS and CDR2 YFSETQ. The CDR3 sequence is 15 residues long. The CDR3 DNA reads as TGCGCCAGCAGAGTTGACACACTGAACACCGGGGAGCTGTTTTTT. Amino acid sequence: CASRVDTLNTGELFF.

The chain couples TRBV7-2 to TRBJ2-7; TRBD1 might be the D (5 bases). The CDR3 covers 13 residues. Trimming shortened V by 1 base and J by 3 bases, and 7 bases separated the two germline ends. CDR1 and CDR2 from the germline V gene are SGHTA and FQGNSA. DNA for the CDR3: TGTGCCAGCAGCTTAGAACAGGACTACGAGCAGTACTTC. Its translation: CASSLEQDYEQYF.

This chain uses TRBV4-1 with TRBJ2-4; 14 bases are a match to TRBD2. The J segment lost 1 base and the V segment lost 0 bases, leaving 5 bases of the junction unmatched. The CDR3 is 19 residues long. From germline, CDR1 is MGHRA and CDR2 YSYEKL. CDR3 sequence: CASSQEGWTSGRAKNIQYF. The CDR3 DNA sequence: TGCGCCAGCAGCCAAGAAGGGTGGACTAGCGGGAGGGCCAAAAACATTCAGTACTTC.